The clone carrying this TCR beta chain was recorded many times. Its antigen is unknown. This CDR3 is 15 amino acids long. Germline CDR1 and CDR2: MNHEY and SVGEGT. V gave up 6 bases and J gave up 7 bases; unmatched junction bases: 11. Then a second PCR, running roughly 7 to 12 cycles, was carried out with a sample-barcoded 5' primer and a J-beta primer mix. Using its own MiXCR run on the 5' RACE reads, TCRdb lists one record per CDR3 protein. The sample contains about 1,400,000 distinct CDR3 sequences, 40% to 50% of which appear only once. The source of the sample is a study of blood T cells in healthy people across ages. Study conclusions and caveats: Comparison with aged donors showed that long-lived donors had more naive CD4+ cells and higher diversity. TCR beta diversity per million T cells fell roughly linearly with age.

The material sequenced was blood. The source of this sequence is a woman younger than 35 in good health. The chain uses TRBV6-2 or TRBV6-3 and TRBJ2-1; 8 bases fit TRBD1. The CDR3 protein is CASSYGTGGYNEQFF. CDR3 DNA: TGTGCCAGCAGCTACGGGACAGGCGGGTATAATGAGCAGTTCTTC.